A selection of T cell receptor beta chains follows, all from one sample in a study of cytomegalovirus exposure and HLA in healthy donors. Here immunoSEQ multiplex PCR was the method, and the copy in TCRdb shows in-frame clones only, minus some. Altogether roughly 140,000 clones are present, around 75% being singletons, with the ten largest covering roughly 1.8%. The source material was PBMCs. The receptor source for this set is a middle-aged woman in good health and CMV-seronegative. Both conserved end residues are part of each CDR3.

j_gene | v_gene | CDR3aa
TRBJ1-1 | TRBV6-5 | CASSYSNRDTEAFF
TRBJ1-3 | TRBV7-6 | CASSLAGQGGTGNTIYF
TRBJ2-7 | TRBV15 | CATSPEGVNYEQYF
TRBJ2-7 | TRBV6-1 | CASSSDRRSYEQYF
TRBJ1-2 | TRBV7-9 | CASSDYRGAVYGYTF
TRBJ2-4 | TRBV6-6 | CASSYWERPDNIQYF
TRBJ2-3 | TRBV4-1 | CASSLSDRLASDTQYF
TRBJ2-7 | TRBV7-6 | CASSYLAQLSYEQYF
TRBJ1-4 | TRBV11-2 | CASSLTGEKLFF
TRBJ1-2 | TRBV9 | CASSGAGGAGYGYTF
TRBJ1-5 | TRBV2 | CASTGPAGGGQPQHF
TRBJ2-7 | TRBV28 | CASSARDSSYEQYF
TRBJ2-1 | TRBV6-5 | CASSYSAGGYNEQFF
TRBJ1-6 | TRBV30 | CAWSALGQGNSPLHF
TRBJ1-6 | TRBV2 | CASTIQGRSPLHF
TRBJ1-2 | TRBV6-5 | CASRGGNYGYTF
TRBJ1-4 | TRBV28 | CASSLFPGAHNEKLFF
TRBJ2-1 | TRBV2 | CASNREGSYNEQFF
TRBJ1-5 | TRBV5-6 | CASSLFLVNQPQHF
TRBJ2-7 | TRBV29-1 | CSVARDRSYEQYF
TRBJ2-3 | TRBV6-5 | CASRRETDTQYF
TRBJ2-3 | TRBV27 | CASSFRSTDTQYF